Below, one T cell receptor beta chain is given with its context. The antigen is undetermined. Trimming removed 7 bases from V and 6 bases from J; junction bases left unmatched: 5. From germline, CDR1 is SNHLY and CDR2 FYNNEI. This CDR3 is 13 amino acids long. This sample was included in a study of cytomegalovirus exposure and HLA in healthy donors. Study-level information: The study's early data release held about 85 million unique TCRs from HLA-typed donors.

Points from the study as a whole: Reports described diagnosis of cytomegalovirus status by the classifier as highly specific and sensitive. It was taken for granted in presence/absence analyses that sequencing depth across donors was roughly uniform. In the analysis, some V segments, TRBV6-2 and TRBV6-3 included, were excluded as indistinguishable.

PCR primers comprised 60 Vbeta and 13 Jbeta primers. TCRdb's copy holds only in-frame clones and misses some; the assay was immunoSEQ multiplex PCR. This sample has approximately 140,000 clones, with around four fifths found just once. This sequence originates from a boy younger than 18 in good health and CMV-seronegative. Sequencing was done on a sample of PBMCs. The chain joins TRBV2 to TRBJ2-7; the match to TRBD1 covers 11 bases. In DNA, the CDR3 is TGTGCCAGCACCCTGGGACAGGGGGGCGAGCAGTACTTC. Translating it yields CASTLGQGGEQYF.